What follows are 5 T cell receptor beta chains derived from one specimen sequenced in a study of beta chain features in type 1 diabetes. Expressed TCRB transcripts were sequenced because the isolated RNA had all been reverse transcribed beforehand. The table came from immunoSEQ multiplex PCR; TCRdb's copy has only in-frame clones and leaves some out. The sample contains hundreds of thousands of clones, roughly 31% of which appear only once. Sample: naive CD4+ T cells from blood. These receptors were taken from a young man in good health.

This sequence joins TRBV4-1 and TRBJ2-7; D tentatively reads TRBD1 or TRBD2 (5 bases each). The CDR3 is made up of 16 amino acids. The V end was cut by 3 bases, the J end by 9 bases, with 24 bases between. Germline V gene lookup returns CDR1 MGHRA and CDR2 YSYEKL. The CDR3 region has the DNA TGCGCCAGCAGCCAGGGGGTGGGATCTTTGCCGGAGTGGCAGTACTTC. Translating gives CASSQGVGSLPEWQYF.

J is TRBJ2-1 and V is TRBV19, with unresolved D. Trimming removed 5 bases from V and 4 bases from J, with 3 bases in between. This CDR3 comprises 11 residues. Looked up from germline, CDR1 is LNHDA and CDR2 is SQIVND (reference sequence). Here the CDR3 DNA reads TGTGCCAGTAGTGTTTACAATGAGCAGTTCTTC. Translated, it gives CASSVYNEQFF.

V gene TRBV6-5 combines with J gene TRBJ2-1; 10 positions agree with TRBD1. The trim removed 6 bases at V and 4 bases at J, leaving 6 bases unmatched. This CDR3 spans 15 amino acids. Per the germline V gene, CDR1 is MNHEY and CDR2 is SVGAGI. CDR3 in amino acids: CASRAGTGEYNEQFF. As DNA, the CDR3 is TGTGCCAGCAGGGCCGGGACAGGGGAGTACAATGAGCAGTTCTTC.

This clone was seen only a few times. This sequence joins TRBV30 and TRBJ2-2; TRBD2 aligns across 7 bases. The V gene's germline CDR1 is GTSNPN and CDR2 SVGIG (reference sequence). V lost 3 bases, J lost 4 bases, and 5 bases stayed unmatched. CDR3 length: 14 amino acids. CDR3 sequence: CAWRAGVATGELFF. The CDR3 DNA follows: TGTGCCTGGAGGGCGGGAGTAGCCACCGGGGAGCTGTTTTTT.

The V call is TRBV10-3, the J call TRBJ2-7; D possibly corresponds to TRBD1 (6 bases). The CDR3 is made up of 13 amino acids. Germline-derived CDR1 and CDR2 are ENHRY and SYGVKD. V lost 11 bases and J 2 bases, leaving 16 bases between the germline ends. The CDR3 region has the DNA TGTGCCGTATCACGAGGGGGACCCTACGAGCAGTACTTC. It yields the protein CAVSRGGPYEQYF.